These 4 T cell receptor beta chains were sequenced from one sample in a study of siplizumab effects on memory and regulatory T cells. Measured with immunoSEQ multiplex PCR; TCRdb has only the in-frame clones, and not every one. Found here are 50,000 to 60,000 clones, more than 75% of them singletons; the top ten hold under 0.35%. The material sequenced was naive CD8+ T cells sorted from blood. The receptors originated from a human donor in good health.

V gene TRBV28 combines with J gene TRBJ1-5, with D hard to call. V was clipped by 7 bases and J by 4 bases, with 14 bases between them. This CDR3 comprises 14 residues. CDR1 and CDR2 from the germline V gene are MDHEN and SYDVKM. The CDR3 DNA reads TGTGCCAGCACCTCCAATCCGGGGAATCAGCCCCAGCATTTT. Protein product: CASTSNPGNQPQHF.

The J gene is TRBJ1-4, the V gene TRBV5-5; TRBD1 agrees at 7 bases. The germline gives CDR1 SGHKS, CDR2 YYEKEE (reference sequence). J lost 0 bases, V lost 1 base, and 12 bases had no gene match. The CDR3 has 19 residues. The CDR3 loop is CASSLPVQGGMATNEKLFF. CDR3 DNA sequence: TGTGCCAGCAGCTTGCCCGTTCAGGGGGGGATGGCAACTAATGAAAAACTGTTTTTT.

The genes are TRBV15 and TRBJ1-1; 8 bases agree with TRBD1. CDR3 length: 15 amino acids. From germline, CDR1 is LNHNV and CDR2 YYDKDF (reference sequence). V gave up 4 bases and J gave up 6 bases; unmatched junction bases: 10. CDR3 coding DNA: TGTGCCACCAGCACCTCTCGACAGGGGACCGCTGAAGCTTTCTTT. This translates into CATSTSRQGTAEAFF.

In this sample, this clone turned up a few times. This rearrangement joins TRBV7-2 to TRBJ2-7, with TRBD1 matching over 9 bases. Trimming took 5 bases from V and 3 from J; bases not matched to a gene: 5. This CDR3 comprises 14 residues. Germline assignment: CDR1 SGHTA and CDR2 FQGNSA. The CDR3 coding sequence is TGTGCCAGCAGCACCGGGACAGGGAGCTACGAGCAGTACTTC. Its translation is CASSTGTGSYEQYF.